These T cell receptor beta chains were read from a single sample in a study of T cells after yellow fever vaccination. TCRdb re-called the 5' RACE reads through MiXCR, storing one row per CDR3 protein. In the table there are hundreds of thousands of distinct CDR3 sequences, roughly an eighth of which are singletons. The specimen comprised PBMCs, sampled on the day of the yellow fever booster vaccination. The origin of the receptors is a man aged 25 to 40 who received the YFV17D yellow fever vaccine. The CDR3 runs from the conserved cysteine through the conserved F or W. The D gene is left open where the match is weak. The size entry is marked missing in some rows and otherwise reads once, few, many or a size class.

V	D	size	J	DNA	CDR3
TRBV7-8	NA	medium-sized	TRBJ1-1	TGTGCCAGCAGCTCAGAGCGGGGTGTCCCTGAAGCTTTCTTT	CASSSERGVPEAFF
TRBV20-1	NA	NA	TRBJ1-3	TGCAGCGTGGGGGGAATTGGAAACACCATATATTTT	CSVGGIGNTIYF
TRBV21-1	NA	few	TRBJ2-7	TGTGCCAGCAGCAAAGGGACAGGGAGAGGAGGGGGGCAGTACTTC	CASSKGTGRGGGQYF
TRBV27	NA	few	TRBJ2-3	TGTGCCAGCAGTTGGGACTCCCGGGCAGATACGCAGTATTTT	CASSWDSRADTQYF
TRBV5-1	TRBD1	few	TRBJ2-1	TGCGCCAGCTGGCCCGGGACAGGGAACAATGAGCAGTTCTTC	CASWPGTGNNEQFF
TRBV5-1	TRBD1	few	TRBJ2-7	TGCGCCAGCAATCGAGGACAGGGGGTCTTCTACGAGCAGTACTTC	CASNRGQGVFYEQYF
TRBV20-1	NA	few	TRBJ1-1	TGCAGTGCTCCAAAGGAAATGAACACTGAAGCTTTCTTT	CSAPKEMNTEAFF
TRBV5-4	NA	NA	TRBJ2-7	TGTGCCAGCAGTTTACAGGGCCGCCTGGGGGAGCAGTACTTC	CASSLQGRLGEQYF
TRBV18	NA	few	TRBJ2-5	TGTGCCAGCTCACCCCAGGGTTCAGAGACCCAGTACTTC	CASSPQGSETQYF
TRBV29-1	TRBD2	few	TRBJ2-1	TGCAGCGTTGAAGTATTATCTAGCGGGAGTGGCAATGAGCAGTTCTTC	CSVEVLSSGSGNEQFF
TRBV20-1	NA	few	TRBJ2-5	TGCAGTGCTAGTTCCCCCAAGGGGGAGACCCAGTACTTC	CSASSPKGETQYF
TRBV5-1	TRBD2	NA	TRBJ2-1	TGCGCCAGCAGCTTGGACCTAGCGGCTAGCTCCTACAATGAGCAGTTCTTC	CASSLDLAASSYNEQFF
TRBV2	TRBD1	NA	TRBJ2-3	TGTGCCGGGCGACAGGGAACAGATACGCAGTGTTTT	CAGRQGTDTQCF
TRBV3-1	NA	many	TRBJ2-7	TGTGCCAGCAGCCAAGGACTGGCCTACGAGCAGTACTTC	CASSQGLAYEQYF
TRBV6-2/TRBV6-3	NA	few	TRBJ2-1	TGTGCCAGCAGCCACGACGCTAGCTATGAGCAGTTCTTC	CASSHDASYEQFF
TRBV5-1	NA	NA	TRBJ2-7	TGCGCCAGCAGTACGGGACCCTTCTACGAGCAGTACTTC	CASSTGPFYEQYF
TRBV27	NA	NA	TRBJ1-1	TGTGCCAGCAGTTATGCAGGGGTAGTTACTGAAGCTTTCTTT	CASSYAGVVTEAFF
TRBV6-2/TRBV6-3	NA	NA	TRBJ2-2	TGTGCCAGCAGACTCACAGGATACACCGGGGAGCTGTTTTTT	CASRLTGYTGELFF
TRBV19	TRBD2	few	TRBJ2-7	TGTGCCAGTAGTTTCCGGACTAGCGGGAGCGAGCAGTACTTC	CASSFRTSGSEQYF
TRBV9	NA	NA	TRBJ2-3	TGTGCCAGCAGCGTAGGACAAAGTGGAGATACGCAGTATTTT	CASSVGQSGDTQYF
TRBV5-1	NA	few	TRBJ2-5	TGCGCCAGCAGCTTAGGACGGGACACAGAGACCCAGTACTTC	CASSLGRDTETQYF
TRBV29-1	NA	few	TRBJ2-3	TGCAGCGCCCTTAACATAGGGGGAGGCACAGATACGCAGTATTTT	CSALNIGGGTDTQYF
TRBV21-1	NA	few	TRBJ2-5	TGTGCCAGCAGCACCCAACGCAGGAGGGGGGTGTGGTGGGAAGAGACCCAGTACTTC	CASSTQRRRGVWWEETQYF
TRBV7-2	NA	NA	TRBJ2-1	TGTGCCAGCAGCCGTGGGGGTATCGGCAATGAGCAGTTCTTC	CASSRGGIGNEQFF
TRBV19	NA	NA	TRBJ1-1	TGTGCCAGTAGTATTCTCTTCGCGGTTCCGAACACTGAAGCTTTCTTT	CASSILFAVPNTEAFF
TRBV7-2	NA	few	TRBJ2-3	TGTGCCAGCAGCTATAAAGGGCAAGATACGCAGTATTTT	CASSYKGQDTQYF
TRBV24-1	NA	few	TRBJ2-1	TGTGCCACCAGTGACCGAAGCGGAAGCTCCTACAATGAGCAGTTCTTC	CATSDRSGSSYNEQFF
TRBV30	NA	few	TRBJ2-3	TGTGCCTGGAGCGCCAGGCGGTTAGTGATGGGCACAGATACGCAGTATTTT	CAWSARRLVMGTDTQYF
TRBV7-2	NA	NA	TRBJ2-3	TGTGCCAGCAGCCCCGAGCGGGTAGCTAGCACAGATACGCAGTATTTT	CASSPERVASTDTQYF
TRBV12-3/TRBV12-4	TRBD1	few	TRBJ1-6	TGTGCCAGCAGTTTGAGGGACAGGGGGCAGTCACCCCTCCACTTT	CASSLRDRGQSPLHF
TRBV7-6	NA	many	TRBJ2-7	TGTGCCAGCAGCTTAACCCGGACCTACGAGCAGTACTTC	CASSLTRTYEQYF
TRBV7-9	NA	NA	TRBJ1-1	TGTGCCACCAGGGTGGGGGTAACTGAAGCTTTCTTT	CATRVGVTEAFF
TRBV29-1	NA	many	TRBJ1-2	TGCAGCGTGCCGGGGTTTGGGGATGGCTACACCTTC	CSVPGFGDGYTF